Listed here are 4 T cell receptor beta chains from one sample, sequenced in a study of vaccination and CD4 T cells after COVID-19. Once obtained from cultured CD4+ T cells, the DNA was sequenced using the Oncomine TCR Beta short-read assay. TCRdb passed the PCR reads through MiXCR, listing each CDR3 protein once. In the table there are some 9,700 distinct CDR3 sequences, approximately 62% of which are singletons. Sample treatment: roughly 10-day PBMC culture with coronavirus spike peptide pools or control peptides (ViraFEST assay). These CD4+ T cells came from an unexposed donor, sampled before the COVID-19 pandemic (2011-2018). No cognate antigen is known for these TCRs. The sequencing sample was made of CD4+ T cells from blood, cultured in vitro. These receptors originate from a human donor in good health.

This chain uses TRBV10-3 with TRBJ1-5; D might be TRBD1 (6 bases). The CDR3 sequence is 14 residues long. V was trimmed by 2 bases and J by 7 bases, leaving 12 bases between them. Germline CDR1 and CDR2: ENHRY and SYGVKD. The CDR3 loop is CAISEGGAGQPQHF. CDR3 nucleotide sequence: TGTGCCATCAGTGAGGGGGGGGCCGGCCAGCCCCAGCATTTT.

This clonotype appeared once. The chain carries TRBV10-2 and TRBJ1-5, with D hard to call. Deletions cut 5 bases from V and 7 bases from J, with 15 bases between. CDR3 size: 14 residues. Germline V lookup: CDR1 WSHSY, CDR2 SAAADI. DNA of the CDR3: TGCGCCAGCAGTACCCAGACACGAACCCAGCCCCAGCATTTT. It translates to CASSTQTRTQPQHF.

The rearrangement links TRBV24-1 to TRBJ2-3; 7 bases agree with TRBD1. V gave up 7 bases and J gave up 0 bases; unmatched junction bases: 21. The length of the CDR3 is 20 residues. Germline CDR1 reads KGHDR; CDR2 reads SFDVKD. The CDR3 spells CATRRRDSLTRFSSTDTQYF. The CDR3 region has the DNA TGTGCCACCAGGCGCCGGGACAGCCTCACACGTTTCTCTAGCACAGATACGCAGTATTTT.

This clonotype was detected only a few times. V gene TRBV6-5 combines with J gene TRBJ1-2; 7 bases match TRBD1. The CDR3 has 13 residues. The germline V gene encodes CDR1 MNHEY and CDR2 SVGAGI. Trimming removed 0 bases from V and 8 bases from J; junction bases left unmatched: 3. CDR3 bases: TGTGCCAGCAGTTACTCGACAGGGTCCGGCTACACCTTC. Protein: CASSYSTGSGYTF.